Described below is a single TCR beta chain sequence and its context. The data are from a study of blood T cell repertoires in COVID-19. Study-level background: Collection of acute and convalescent COVID-19 samples took place in the United States, Italy and Spain. T cells, B-cell-depleted T cells, or PBMCs provided the cDNA or gDNA that served as material.

Per the study methods: Reference gene primer amplification gave nucleated cell count estimates. Data came from immunoSEQ multiplex PCR; TCRdb stores just in-frame clones and leaves some out. The V and J calls and clone size were taken over from that table, and D and trimming were inferred from the DNA. Of under 250,000 clones in the sample, 82% are singletons; the top ten hold about 4.8%. The sequencing sample was made of peripheral blood. This clonotype originated in a woman between 65 and 79 years old with acute or convalescent COVID-19.

The CDR3 here is CASSPIGGESNQPQHF. The CDR3 bases are TGTGCCAGCAGTCCCATAGGGGGTGAGAGCAATCAGCCCCAGCATTTT. This chain links TRBV27 with TRBJ1-5; possible D gene TRBD1, 6 bases. The CDR3 totals 16 residues. CDR1 MNHEY and CDR2 SMNVEV come from the germline V gene (reference sequence). Trimming pared 5 bases from V and 1 base from J, leaving 15 bases between.